A selection of T cell receptor beta chains follows, all from one sample in a study of T-cell reconstitution after alpha-beta-depleted transplantation in children. TCRdb analysed the PCR reads with MiXCR anew, one entry per CDR3 protein. The sample shows tens of thousands of distinct CDR3 sequences, just under 7.5% of them seen only once. The sample here was PBMCs from the stem cell graft donor, taken from the stem cell graft. The receptors were sampled from a human donor who donated a stem cell graft to a child with acute lymphoblastic leukemia. The CDR3 runs from the conserved cysteine through the conserved F or W. A D gene is named only where the DNA matches it firmly. Size is omitted from some rows. Given values are once, few, many or a class for expanded clones.

cdr3_aa cdr3_nt cdr3_length v_call clone_size j_call d_call
CASSPGTSGGDTQYF TGTGCCAGCAGCCCCGGGACTAGCGGGGGGGATACGCAGTATTTT 15 TRBV9 NA TRBJ2-3 TRBD2
CASSFRMYNEQFF TGTGCCAGCAGTTTTCGGATGTACAATGAGCAGTTCTTC 13 TRBV7-2 few TRBJ2-1 NA
CASSETGGSGANVLTF TGTGCCAGCAGTGAAACAGGGGGCTCTGGGGCCAACGTCCTGACTTTC 16 TRBV6-1 many TRBJ2-6 TRBD1
CASSSSGSWNEQFF TGTGCCAGCAGCTCTAGCGGGAGTTGGAATGAGCAGTTCTTC 14 TRBV7-9 many TRBJ2-1 TRBD2
CASSLAGGRDNEQFF TGCGCCAGCAGCTTGGCCGGCGGGAGGGACAATGAGCAGTTCTTC 15 TRBV5-1 many TRBJ2-1 TRBD2
CASSQDLQANTGELFF TGCGCCAGCAGCCAAGATCTCCAGGCGAACACCGGGGAGCTGTTTTTT 16 TRBV4-1 many TRBJ2-2 NA
CASSLRAGDNEQYF TGTGCCAGCAGCTTAAGAGCGGGAGACAACGAGCAGTACTTC 14 TRBV7-3 many TRBJ2-7 TRBD2
CASSSGLARTDTQYF TGTGCCAGCAGCTCCGGACTAGCGCGCACAGATACGCAGTATTTT 15 TRBV7-2 many TRBJ2-3 TRBD2
CSARDRVNEQFF TGCAGTGCTAGAGATCGAGTCAATGAGCAGTTCTTC 12 TRBV20-1 many TRBJ2-1 NA
CSARPGWNTEAFF TGCAGTGCTAGGCCCGGGTGGAACACTGAAGCTTTCTTT 13 TRBV20-1 NA TRBJ1-1 NA
CASSLEQNTGELFF TGTGCCAGCAGCTTAGAGCAGAACACCGGGGAGCTGTTTTTT 14 TRBV11-2 many TRBJ2-2 NA
CASSPGGLDQPQHF TGTGCCAGCTCACCGGGAGGTTTGGATCAGCCCCAGCATTTT 14 TRBV18 many TRBJ1-5 NA
CASSLRQGAGQPQHF TGTGCCAGCAGTTTAAGACAGGGGGCTGGTCAGCCCCAGCATTTT 15 TRBV27 many TRBJ1-5 TRBD1
CASSGTGRGTEAFF TGTGCCAGCAGCGGGACAGGGCGGGGGACTGAAGCTTTCTTT 14 TRBV2 many TRBJ1-1 TRBD1
CASSYSFKTGVETQYF TGTGCCAGCAGTTACTCCTTTAAGACAGGCGTAGAGACCCAGTACTTC 16 TRBV6-5 many TRBJ2-5 NA
CASSPRGNTEAFF TGTGCCAGCAGCCCAAGGGGTAACACTGAAGCTTTCTTT 13 TRBV21-1 many TRBJ1-1 NA
CSASSQWNQPQHF TGCAGTGCTAGCAGCCAGTGGAATCAGCCCCAGCATTTT 13 TRBV20-1 many TRBJ1-5 NA
CASSLGGRTIGNEQFF TGTGCCAGCAGCTTGGGGGGGCGGACCATCGGGAATGAGCAGTTCTTC 16 TRBV11-3 NA TRBJ2-1 NA
CASSPPTDNYGYTF TGTGCCAGCAGTCCTCCGACGGATAACTATGGCTACACCTTC 14 TRBV28 many TRBJ1-2 NA
CSARDQGGTGLYEQYF TGCAGTGCTAGAGATCAAGGCGGGACAGGGCTATACGAGCAGTACTTC 16 TRBV20-1 many TRBJ2-7 TRBD1
CASRGWTGDSGQPQHF TGTGCCAGCAGGGGCTGGACAGGGGATTCGGGACAGCCCCAGCATTTT 16 TRBV6-2/TRBV6-3 many TRBJ1-5 TRBD1
CASRSSGRRDEQFF TGTGCCAGCAGAAGTAGCGGGAGGCGCGATGAGCAGTTCTTC 14 TRBV6-5 many TRBJ2-1 TRBD2
CSVAPPQGATNEQFF TGCAGCGTTGCCCCCCCGCAGGGGGCAACCAATGAGCAGTTCTTC 15 TRBV29-1 many TRBJ2-1 TRBD1
CASSLAGGAGYTF TGCGCCAGCAGCTTGGCAGGGGGCGCTGGCTACACCTTC 13 TRBV5-1 few TRBJ1-2 TRBD1
CASSSNPRLNTEAFF TGCGCCAGCAGCTCTAACCCTAGACTGAACACTGAAGCTTTCTTT 15 TRBV5-1 many TRBJ1-1 NA
CASSSSGGAADTQYF TGTGCCAGCAGCAGTAGCGGGGGGGCGGCAGATACGCAGTATTTT 15 TRBV6-5 many TRBJ2-3 TRBD2
CASSLSPQGREEQYF TGTGCCAGCAGCTTATCCCCCCAGGGGCGTGAAGAGCAGTACTTC 15 TRBV7-9 many TRBJ2-7 NA
CASSLEGETDTQYF TGTGCCAGCAGCTTGGAGGGTGAAACAGATACGCAGTATTTT 14 TRBV5-6 few TRBJ2-3 NA
CASSLNLGEAFF TGCGCCAGCAGCTTGAATCTAGGGGAAGCTTTCTTT 12 TRBV5-1 many TRBJ1-1 NA
CASSWSGQGENIQYF TGCGCCAGCAGCTGGAGCGGACAGGGAGAAAACATTCAGTACTTC 15 TRBV5-1 many TRBJ2-4 TRBD1
CASSELTGAPGNTIYF TGTGCCAGCAGCGAACTAACAGGGGCTCCTGGAAACACCATATATTTT 16 TRBV7-2 many TRBJ1-3 TRBD1
CASSQNGGEEQPQHF TGTGCCAGCAGCCAAAACGGAGGGGAAGAACAGCCCCAGCATTTT 15 TRBV7-6 NA TRBJ1-5 NA
CASSVGRQETYEQYF TGTGCCAGCAGCGTAGGGCGACAGGAGACCTACGAGCAGTACTTC 15 TRBV9 NA TRBJ2-7 NA
CASSLVSPGTDTQYF TGTGCCAGCAGTTTAGTGTCACCAGGCACAGATACGCAGTATTTT 15 TRBV12-3/TRBV12-4 few TRBJ2-3 NA
CASSLPSGASTDTQYF TGTGCCAGCAGCCTTCCTAGCGGGGCTAGCACAGATACGCAGTATTTT 16 TRBV11-2 many TRBJ2-3 TRBD2
CASSLMLAGTAEQYF TGTGCCAGCAGCTTGATGCTAGCGGGAACCGCCGAGCAGTACTTC 15 TRBV5-6 NA TRBJ2-7 TRBD2
CASSQDASGRFVTDTQYF TGCGCCAGCAGCCAAGATGCTAGCGGGAGGTTCGTCACAGATACGCAGTATTTT 18 TRBV4-1 NA TRBJ2-3 TRBD2
CASSNSNQPQHF TGCGCCAGCAGTAACAGCAATCAGCCCCAGCATTTT 12 TRBV10-2 many TRBJ1-5 NA
CASSLDTVYEQYF TGTGCCAGCAGCTTAGACACCGTCTACGAGCAGTACTTC 13 TRBV7-2 many TRBJ2-7 NA
CASSERGSSGANVLTF TGTGCCAGCAGTGAAAGAGGCAGCTCTGGGGCCAACGTCCTGACTTTC 16 TRBV6-1 many TRBJ2-6 NA
CASSYSLNRVSYNEQFF TGTGCCAGCAGTTACTCGCTAAATAGAGTCTCCTACAATGAGCAGTTCTTC 17 TRBV6-5 NA TRBJ2-1 NA
CASSQEYRHLSYEQYF TGTGCCAGCAGCCAAGAATATCGACACCTCTCCTACGAGCAGTACTTC 16 TRBV3-1 few TRBJ2-7 NA
CSVEDKFELSSYNEQFF TGCAGCGTTGAAGATAAGTTCGAGCTGAGCTCCTACAATGAGCAGTTCTTC 17 TRBV29-1 many TRBJ2-1 NA